A single sample is the source of the 14 T cell receptor beta chains below, sequenced in a study of blood T cell repertoires in COVID-19. Some clones are missing from TCRdb's copy, which holds only in-frame ones; the method was immunoSEQ multiplex PCR. Of about 220,000 clones listed, around 84% are singletons. The sequencing input was PBMCs or T cells enriched from blood (not recorded which). Receptors were obtained from a middle-aged woman who had recovered from COVID-19.

This clone was picked up one time. V gene TRBV28 combines with J gene TRBJ2-2, with D possibly matching TRBD2 (7 bases). There are 16 residues in the CDR3. The V gene lost 3 bases and the J gene lost 2 bases, with 13 bases spanning the gap. CDR1 MDHEN and CDR2 SYDVKM come from the germline V gene. The CDR3 DNA is TGTGCCAGCAGTTTTGGGGGGGCTCCTAACACCGGGGAGCTGTTTTTT. Translation: CASSFGGAPNTGELFF. Together with reference TRBV28 and TRBJ2-2, the CDR3 gives the full variable domain: DVKVTQSSRYLVKRTGEKVFLECVQDMDHENMFWYRQDPGLGLRLIYFSYDVKMKEKGDIPEGYSVSREKKERFSLILESASTNQTSMYLCASSFGGAPNTGELFFGEGSRLTVL.

The rearrangement joins TRBV2 to TRBJ2-7; D might be TRBD2 (7 bases). The CDR3 covers 14 residues. Trimming removed 3 bases from V and 2 bases from J, with 11 bases in between. Germline V gene sequence: CDR1 SNHLY, CDR2 FYNNEI. CDR3: CASSDLGGPYEQYV. The CDR3 DNA is TGTGCCAGCAGTGATCTGGGGGGGCCCTACGAGCAGTACGTC.

This clone was seen just once. The J gene is TRBJ1-1, the V gene TRBV19; possibly TRBD1 for D (6 bases). Germline V gene data show CDR1 as LNHDA and CDR2 as SQIVND (reference sequence). V lost 3 bases, J lost 1 base, and 9 bases lay in between. The CDR3 is made up of 14 amino acids. The CDR3 sequence: CASSIQTGNTEAFF. The CDR3 DNA reads TGTGCCAGTAGTATCCAGACAGGGAACACTGAAGCTTTCTTT.

This chain connects TRBV29-1 to TRBJ2-3; the match to TRBD2 covers 7 bases. Losses at the gene ends were 6 bases for V and 0 bases for J; bases not matched to a gene: 0. This CDR3 spans 12 amino acids. Germline loops: CDR1 SQVTM, CDR2 ANQGSEA. The DNA of the CDR3 is TGCAGCGTGGGACTAAGCACAGATACGCAGTATTTT. Protein: CSVGLSTDTQYF.

The chain recombines TRBV12-3 or TRBV12-4 with TRBJ1-5; D ambiguous. The CDR3 contains 13 residues. V shed 7 bases and J shed 5 bases, with 12 bases lying between them. CDR3: CASKQKLHQPQHF. For the CDR3, the DNA is TGTGCCAGCAAACAAAAACTACATCAGCCCCAGCATTTT.

The chain has TRBV19 and TRBJ2-7; the D gene is possibly TRBD1 (6 bases). V dropped 3 bases and J dropped 3 bases, with 15 bases sitting between them. The CDR3 has 15 residues. Germline CDR1 and CDR2: LNHDA and SQIVND (reference sequence). The CDR3: CASSIVFGTNYEQYF. The DNA for the CDR3 is TGTGCCAGTAGTATTGTGTTCGGGACAAACTACGAGCAGTACTTC.

The chain is built from TRBV28 and TRBJ1-2; maybe TRBD1 (5 bases). The CDR3 loop spans 14 amino acids. Germline lookup yields CDR1 MDHEN and CDR2 SYDVKM. The germline V and J ends were trimmed by 4 bases and 2 bases, with 11 bases remaining between them. CDR3 sequence reads: CASSWQGLNYGYTF. The CDR3 nucleotides read TGTGCCAGCAGTTGGCAGGGATTAAACTATGGCTACACCTTC.

With respect to this clone: Other DNA sequences in the sample encode the same CDR3. The V and J genes are TRBV18 and TRBJ2-3; 10 nucleotides agree with TRBD2. CDR1 and CDR2 (germline): KGHSH, LQKENI. The trim removed 3 bases at V and 6 bases at J, leaving 6 bases unmatched. The CDR3 runs to 15 residues. DNA for the CDR3: TGTGCCAGCTCACCGTGGACTAGCGGTACCGATACGCAGTATTTT. Translation: CASSPWTSGTDTQYF.

The chain carries TRBV12-5 and TRBJ2-3; 7 bases agree with TRBD1. The CDR3 contains 15 residues. Germline V gives CDR1 LGHNT, CDR2 FRNRAP. V lost 4 bases, J lost 2 bases, and 6 bases stayed unmatched. The CDR3 region has the DNA TGTGCTAGTGGTTCTGACAGGGAAATCACAGATACGCAGTATTTT. Amino acids: CASGSDREITDTQYF.

The J gene is TRBJ2-5, the V gene TRBV5-1; 8 nucleotides agree with TRBD1. V dropped 6 bases and J dropped 5; count of bases not matched to a gene: 6. From germline, CDR1 is SGHRS and CDR2 YFSETQ. This CDR3 is built from 13 residues. This chain's CDR3 is CASTRTGPETQYF. CDR3 nucleotide sequence: TGCGCCAGCACCAGGACAGGGCCGGAGACCCAGTACTTC.

The chain couples TRBV7-9 to TRBJ2-1; D gene uncertain. With 5 bases removed from V and 8 bases from J, the gap between germline ends came to 7 bases. The CDR3 length is 11 residues. From germline, CDR1 is SEHNR and CDR2 FQNEAQ (reference sequence). The chain's CDR3 is CASSPRYEQFF. CDR3 nucleotide sequence: TGTGCCAGCAGCCCCCGGTATGAGCAGTTCTTC.

V and J are TRBV18 and TRBJ2-2; D gene uncertain. Germline CDR1 reads KGHSH; CDR2 reads LQKENI. This CDR3 is built from 15 residues. V lost 3 bases and J 0 bases, leaving 8 bases between the germline ends. In DNA form, the CDR3 reads TGTGCCAGCTCACCGCACGCGACGAACACCGGGGAGCTGTTTTTT. It yields the protein CASSPHATNTGELFF.

V is TRBV5-4 and J is TRBJ1-1, with 7 bases that match TRBD1. This CDR3 has 14 amino acids. Trimming removed 3 bases from V and 5 bases from J; junction bases left unmatched: 7. Germline assignment: CDR1 SGHNT and CDR2 YYREEE (reference sequence). DNA of the CDR3: TGTGCCAGCAGCTCCACAGGGGCAGGGACTGAAGCTTTCTTT. Its protein product is CASSSTGAGTEAFF. The full variable domain, in which reference TRBV5-4 and TRBJ1-1 provide the parts outside the CDR3, is ETGVTQSPTHLIKTRGQQVTLRCSSQSGHNTVSWYQQALGQGPQFIFQYYREEENGRGNFPPRFSGLQFPNYSSELNVNALELDDSALYLCASSSTGAGTEAFFGQGTRLTVV.

The gene calls are TRBV5-1 and TRBJ1-2; maybe TRBD1 (5 bases). The CDR3 totals 13 residues. The V and J ends lost 6 bases and 4 bases respectively, with 13 bases between them. The germline CDR1 and CDR2 sequences are SGHRS and YFSETQ. The CDR3 nucleotides read TGCGCCAGCAACCGGGCCGGGGGCTATGGCTACACCTTC. This sequence encodes CASNRAGGYGYTF.